This passage covers 9 T cell receptor beta chains from one sample sequenced in a study of cytomegalovirus exposure and HLA in healthy donors. Primers for the PCR totalled 60 Vbeta and 13 Jbeta. Data came from immunoSEQ multiplex PCR; TCRdb stores just in-frame clones and leaves some out. The sample lists fewer than 200,000 clones, 81% seen once, with approximately 13% in the top ten. The sequenced sample was PBMCs. The origin of the receptors is a woman aged 45-65 years in good health and CMV-seronegative.

The J gene is TRBJ2-1, the V gene TRBV19; no definite D call. The CDR3 sequence is 14 residues long. The germline V and J ends were trimmed by 3 bases and 7 bases, with 13 bases remaining between them. Germline assignment: CDR1 LNHDA and CDR2 SQIVND (reference sequence). DNA of the CDR3: TGTGCCAGTAGTATCTATAGCAGTTCGAATGAGCAGTTCTTC. Translating it yields CASSIYSSSNEQFF.

The CDR3 DNA sequence: TGTGCCAGCAGCCTCAGGACAGGGGCGAGGGAGACCCAGTACTTC. This codes for CASSLRTGARETQYF. This chain uses TRBV7-3 with TRBJ2-5; 9 bases fit TRBD1. The germline V gene has CDR1 SGHTA and CDR2 FQGTGA. The CDR3 covers 15 residues. The V gene end was trimmed by 5 bases and the J gene end by 5 bases; junction bases not matched to a gene: 9.

The J gene is TRBJ2-1, the V gene TRBV5-8, with D uncertain. Trimming removed 7 bases from V and 5 bases from J, with 13 bases in between. Germline CDR1 and CDR2: SGHTS and YDEGEE. The CDR3 sequence is 13 residues long. This chain's CDR3 is CASPLRFNNEQFF. The CDR3 DNA is TGTGCCAGCCCTCTTCGGTTCAACAATGAGCAGTTCTTC.

This rearrangement joins TRBV13 to TRBJ2-2, with a possible D match to TRBD1 (5 bases). V lost 2 bases and J 0 bases, leaving 13 bases between the germline ends. CDR1 and CDR2 (germline): PRHDT, FYEKMQ (reference sequence). The CDR3 loop spans 17 amino acids. The CDR3 sequence is CASSLLGDSPNTGELFF. CDR3 bases: TGTGCCAGCAGCTTACTCGGCGACAGTCCGAACACCGGGGAGCTGTTTTTT.

The V gene is TRBV2, the J gene TRBJ2-7; possible D gene TRBD2, 5 bases. Looked up from germline, CDR1 is SNHLY and CDR2 is FYNNEI. CDR3 length: 14 amino acids. Trimming shortened V by 4 bases and J by 5 bases, and 15 bases separated the two germline ends. The CDR3 spells CASSGFREGNEQYF. The CDR3 DNA sequence: TGTGCCAGCAGTGGTTTTCGCGAGGGAAACGAGCAGTACTTC.

The J gene is TRBJ2-1, the V gene TRBV5-1, with 12 nucleotides matching TRBD2. The CDR3 is 15 amino acids. The germline V gene has CDR1 SGHRS and CDR2 YFSETQ. Trimming took 5 bases from V and 6 from J; bases not matched to a gene: 6. The CDR3 loop is CASRSLTSGSNEQFF. The DNA of the CDR3 is TGCGCCAGCAGATCCCTGACTAGCGGGAGCAATGAGCAGTTCTTC.

The rearrangement links TRBV6-9 to TRBJ2-2; 7 positions match TRBD2. The CDR3 covers 16 residues. The junction had 4 bases not matched to a gene; V was cut back by 2 bases and J by 1 base. Germline values: CDR1 MNHGY, CDR2 SVAAGI. CDR3 amino acids: CASSYLPGGNTGELFF. CDR3 DNA: TGTGCCAGCAGTTATCTCCCGGGAGGGAACACCGGGGAGCTGTTTTTT.

This clone was found once. The J gene is TRBJ1-3, the V gene TRBV5-6, with 7 bases identical to TRBD1. The CDR3 sequence is 15 residues long. V shed 1 base and J 3 bases; nucleotides not matched to a gene: 4. The germline V gene encodes CDR1 SGHDT and CDR2 YYEEEE. This CDR3 reads CASSLTGDFGNTIYF. CDR3 DNA sequence: TGTGCCAGCAGCTTGACAGGGGATTTTGGAAACACCATATATTTT.

V is TRBV5-6 and J is TRBJ2-7; D is possibly TRBD1 (5 bases). The CDR3 runs 13 residues. Deletions cut 2 bases from V and 5 bases from J, with 11 bases between. Germline loops: CDR1 SGHDT, CDR2 YYEEEE. In nucleotides, the CDR3 is TGTGCCAGCAGCTTAGCAAGGGGTCACGAGCAGTACTTC. This translates into CASSLARGHEQYF.